Listed here are 7 T cell receptor beta chains from one sample, sequenced in a study of cytomegalovirus exposure and HLA in healthy donors. Measured with immunoSEQ multiplex PCR; TCRdb has only the in-frame clones, and not every one. The repertoire consists of about 130,000 clones, with roughly 89% occurring once and the leading ten covering about 2%. The sample was PBMCs. Source of these receptors: a woman aged 18-29 years in good health and CMV-seronegative.

This sequence joins TRBV27 and TRBJ2-7, with 7 bases that match TRBD1. CDR1 and CDR2 from the germline V gene are MNHEY and SMNVEV (reference sequence). This CDR3 comprises 14 residues. After removal of 4 bases from V and 7 bases from J, the junction contained 10 bases not matched to a gene. CDR3 region: CASSYQGVFREQYF. CDR3 sequence (DNA): TGTGCCAGCAGTTACCAGGGGGTATTCAGGGAGCAGTACTTC.

V usage is TRBV19 and J usage is TRBJ1-2, with a weak D call TRBD1 (6 bases). This CDR3 is built from 15 residues. Trimming left V 4 bases short and J 1 base short, with 13 bases between. Germline V gives CDR1 LNHDA, CDR2 SQIVND (reference sequence). In nucleotides, the CDR3 is TGTGCCAGTAGTACGTGGGGGCGAGATAACTATGGCTACACCTTC. It translates to CASSTWGRDNYGYTF.

V gene TRBV27 combines with J gene TRBJ2-2; D is uncertain. The CDR3 totals 14 residues. Trimming removed 5 bases at V and 1 base at J, with 8 bases between. The V gene's germline CDR1 is MNHEY and CDR2 SMNVEV (reference sequence). The CDR3 spells CASSRNKNTGELFF. The CDR3 nucleotides read TGTGCCAGCAGTAGAAACAAGAACACCGGGGAGCTGTTTTTT.

The V call is TRBV11-3, the J call TRBJ2-7; perhaps TRBD2 as D (6 bases). Germline CDR1 is SGHNT and CDR2 is YENEEA. The length of the CDR3 is 13 residues. Trimming shortened V by 5 bases and J by 7 bases, and 15 bases separated the two germline ends. The CDR3 DNA is TGTGCCAGCAGCCCGCGGGGCACGGGAGAGCAGTACTTC. It specifies CASSPRGTGEQYF.

The chain combines TRBV5-4 with TRBJ2-7; the D gene is possibly TRBD1 (6 bases). Germline values: CDR1 SGHNT, CDR2 YYREEE (reference sequence). V was shortened by 4 bases and J by 8 bases, with 13 bases between the two germline ends. The CDR3 totals 12 residues. The CDR3: CASSPDRTQQYF. As DNA, the CDR3 is TGTGCCAGCAGCCCGGACAGAACTCAGCAGTACTTC.

The CDR3 loop is CASGGGGSRNYGYTF. CDR3 bases: TGTGCCAGTGGCGGGGGGGGGAGCCGTAACTATGGCTACACCTTC. V gene TRBV2 combines with J gene TRBJ1-2; D might be TRBD1 (5 bases). This CDR3 comprises 15 residues. Germline CDR1 reads SNHLY; CDR2 reads FYNNEI. The V gene lost 9 bases and the J gene lost 1 base, with 18 bases spanning the gap.

Here the CDR3 reads CAWRGTGVDYEQYF. The CDR3, as DNA: TGTGCCTGGAGGGGAACAGGGGTGGATTACGAGCAGTACTTC. The chain combines TRBV30 with TRBJ2-7, with TRBD1 matching over 7 bases. The germline V gene encodes CDR1 GTSNPN and CDR2 SVGIG (reference sequence). V was pared by 3 bases and J by 4 bases, with 9 bases of the junction left unmatched. This CDR3 is built from 14 residues.